Listed below are T cell receptor beta chains from one sample, sequenced in a study of vaccination effects on CD4 cells after COVID-19. Their antigens remain unidentified. The data were produced by immunoSEQ multiplex PCR, yet TCRdb's version contains in-frame clones alone and is incomplete. This sample has around 30,000 clones, with 65% to 75% found just once. Source: CD4+ T cells from PBMCs cultured with SARS-CoV-2 spike peptides, taken before COVID-19 vaccination. These receptors were taken from a human donor who had a prior SARS-CoV-2 infection. Both conserved end residues are part of each CDR3. A D gene is named only where the DNA matches it firmly. Size is stated for part of the rows, as once, few or many counts, or as a class when the clone is expanded.

size: NA
J: TRBJ2-5
V: TRBV9
D: TRBD2
DNA: TGTGCCAGCAGCTTAATAGCGGGAGGTGGGACCCAGTACTTC
CDR3: CASSLIAGGGTQYF

size: NA
J: TRBJ2-3
V: TRBV6-1
D: NA
DNA: TGTGCCAGCAGTGAAGCGGGGTTGGGGGGTCGGGATACGCAGTATTTT
CDR3: CASSEAGLGGRDTQYF

size: once
J: TRBJ2-1
V: TRBV5-4
D: NA
DNA: TGTGCCAGCTCCAGGGGAGACCAGTACTCCTACAATGAGCAGTTCTTC
CDR3: CASSRGDQYSYNEQFF

size: few
J: TRBJ1-3
V: TRBV2
D: NA
DNA: TGTGCCAGCAGTGATGGTAGGATTACCTCTGGAAACACCATATATTTT
CDR3: CASSDGRITSGNTIYF

size: NA
J: TRBJ2-2
V: TRBV5-1
D: TRBD2
DNA: TGCGCCAGCAGCTTGGATACTAGCGGGACCGGGGAGCTGTTTTTT
CDR3: CASSLDTSGTGELFF

size: NA
J: TRBJ2-6
V: TRBV6-6
D: NA
DNA: TGTGCCAGCAGCCGCAGACGGTCCTCTGGGGCCAACGTCCTGACTTTC
CDR3: CASSRRRSSGANVLTF

size: NA
J: TRBJ2-3
V: TRBV4-1
D: NA
DNA: TGCGCCAGCAGCCGGCTAGCCTCCAGCACAGATACGCAGTATTTT
CDR3: CASSRLASSTDTQYF

size: NA
J: TRBJ2-3
V: TRBV3-1/TRBV3-2
D: TRBD2
DNA: TGTGCCAGCAGCCCCATGCGCCTAGCGGGATCTTTCCCGAGCACAGATACGCAGTATTTT
CDR3: CASSPMRLAGSFPSTDTQYF

size: NA
J: TRBJ1-1
V: TRBV6-1
D: NA
DNA: TGTGCCAGCAGTGACAACACAGTGAACACTGAAGCTTTCTTT
CDR3: CASSDNTVNTEAFF

size: NA
J: TRBJ2-3
V: TRBV5-1
D: NA
DNA: TGCGCCAGCAGCGGAAGCACAGATACGCAGTATTTT
CDR3: CASSGSTDTQYF

size: NA
J: TRBJ1-6
V: TRBV11-2
D: NA
DNA: TGTGCCAGCACCGAATTAGGCTTCGGCGGTTCACCCCTCCACTTT
CDR3: CASTELGFGGSPLHF

size: once
J: TRBJ1-6
V: TRBV18
D: TRBD1
DNA: TGTGCCAGCTCACCACTTCGGGGACAGGGAGGAAATTTCCACTTT
CDR3: CASSPLRGQGGNFHF

size: NA
J: TRBJ2-5
V: TRBV6-5
D: NA
DNA: TGTGCCAGCAGTTACAGGCTAGCACAAGAGACCCAGTACTTC
CDR3: CASSYRLAQETQYF

size: NA
J: TRBJ1-6
V: TRBV5-4
D: TRBD1
DNA: TGTGCCAGCACCATTACCCCCTCGACAGGGACTAATTCACCCCTCCACTTT
CDR3: CASTITPSTGTNSPLHF

size: many
J: TRBJ1-3
V: TRBV6-2/TRBV6-3
D: NA
DNA: TGTGCCAGCAGTTACTCTCGGAGAGGACAGAAATCTGGAAACACCATATATTTT
CDR3: CASSYSRRGQKSGNTIYF

size: NA
J: TRBJ2-5
V: TRBV18
D: TRBD2
DNA: TGTGCCAGCTCACCTTCCGTGGTAGCGGGAGGTGGGGAGACCCAGTACTTC
CDR3: CASSPSVVAGGGETQYF

size: few
J: TRBJ2-2
V: TRBV5-1
D: NA
DNA: TGCGCCAGCAGCTTGGATACATGGTCTGCGACCACCGGGGAGCTGTTTTTT
CDR3: CASSLDTWSATTGELFF

size: NA
J: TRBJ2-5
V: TRBV11-2
D: TRBD1
DNA: TGTGCCAGCAGCCGGGACAGGGGGTGGCAAGAGACCCAGTACTTC
CDR3: CASSRDRGWQETQYF

size: NA
J: TRBJ2-1
V: TRBV5-1
D: TRBD1
DNA: TGCGCCAGCAGAGCGGCCGGGACAGGGTACAATGAGCAGTTCTTC
CDR3: CASRAAGTGYNEQFF

size: NA
J: TRBJ2-3
V: TRBV7-2
D: TRBD2
DNA: TGTGCCAGCAGCTTACAGGGGAGCGGGAGGCACACAGATACGCAGTATTTT
CDR3: CASSLQGSGRHTDTQYF

size: NA
J: TRBJ1-3
V: TRBV29-1
D: NA
DNA: TGCAGCGTTGATAGAACCGGGCGATCTGGAAACACCATATATTTT
CDR3: CSVDRTGRSGNTIYF

size: NA
J: TRBJ2-1
V: TRBV5-4
D: NA
DNA: TGTGCCAGCAGCTTTCTTGGCCGGGGGCTCTCCTACAATGAGCAGTTCTTC
CDR3: CASSFLGRGLSYNEQFF

size: few
J: TRBJ2-2
V: TRBV9
D: TRBD1
DNA: TGTGCCAGCAGTAGAACAGGGGCCACCGGGGAGCTGTTTTTT
CDR3: CASSRTGATGELFF

size: NA
J: TRBJ1-6
V: TRBV2
D: TRBD1
DNA: TGTGCCAGCCACGCCGGGACAGCGGATTCACCCCTCCACTTT
CDR3: CASHAGTADSPLHF

size: NA
J: TRBJ2-7
V: TRBV28
D: NA
DNA: TGTGCCAGCAGCCACGCCGGGACACACTACGAGCAGTACTTC
CDR3: CASSHAGTHYEQYF

size: once
J: TRBJ1-5
V: TRBV5-1
D: NA
DNA: TGCGCCAGCAGTTATTATAAAACAGGGAATCAGCCCCAGCATTTT
CDR3: CASSYYKTGNQPQHF

size: NA
J: TRBJ1-2
V: TRBV6-6
D: NA
DNA: TGTGCCAGCAGTCTACGGACGGAAAGCCCCTATGGCTACACCTTC
CDR3: CASSLRTESPYGYTF

size: NA
J: TRBJ2-7
V: TRBV28
D: TRBD1
DNA: TGTGCCAGCAGTCTCCCGGGACAGGGGGGCGACGAGCAGTACTTC
CDR3: CASSLPGQGGDEQYF

size: NA
J: TRBJ1-1
V: TRBV4-1
D: NA
DNA: TGCGCCAGCAGCCCGGAGCCCCTGAGGGGGGTTGGGCGAGCTTTCTTT
CDR3: CASSPEPLRGVGRAFF

size: NA
J: TRBJ2-1
V: TRBV19
D: NA
DNA: TGTGCCAGTAGTATAACGAATAACAACCCGAATGAGCAGTTCTTC
CDR3: CASSITNNNPNEQFF

size: NA
J: TRBJ2-3
V: TRBV7-2
D: NA
DNA: TGTGCCAGCAGCTTACTGGCAGGGACAGATACGCAGTATTTT
CDR3: CASSLLAGTDTQYF

size: NA
J: TRBJ2-5
V: TRBV9
D: NA
DNA: TGTGCCAGCAGCGTAGACGGACTATTTAGGACCCAGTACTTC
CDR3: CASSVDGLFRTQYF

size: NA
J: TRBJ2-3
V: TRBV11-2
D: NA
DNA: TGTGCCAGCAGCTTAGGTCTCGGGGGGCTACGAAACACAGATACGCAGTATTTT
CDR3: CASSLGLGGLRNTDTQYF

size: NA
J: TRBJ1-1
V: TRBV2
D: TRBD1
DNA: TGTGCCAGCAGTGCCCAGGGGGAGAACACTGAAGCTTTCTTT
CDR3: CASSAQGENTEAFF

size: few
J: TRBJ2-7
V: TRBV10-3
D: NA
DNA: TGTGCCATCAGTGAGTCCCGGTCAGGGGCCCCTCTAACCTACGAGCAGTACTTC
CDR3: CAISESRSGAPLTYEQYF

size: NA
J: TRBJ2-2
V: TRBV19
D: TRBD2
DNA: TGTGCCGCAGGAGGCCGGACTAGCGGGGGGACCGGGGAGCTGTTTTTT
CDR3: CAAGGRTSGGTGELFF

size: NA
J: TRBJ1-5
V: TRBV7-8
D: TRBD1
DNA: TGTGCCAGCAGTTTGACACGGGACAGATGGCAGCCCCAGCATTTT
CDR3: CASSLTRDRWQPQHF

size: NA
J: TRBJ2-7
V: TRBV18
D: NA
DNA: TGTGCCAGCTCACCATTGTCTGGCTCCTACGAGCAGTACTTC
CDR3: CASSPLSGSYEQYF

size: NA
J: TRBJ2-2
V: TRBV19
D: TRBD1
DNA: TGTGCCAGTACTACCGGGACAGGGGGAACCGGGGAGCTGTTTTTT
CDR3: CASTTGTGGTGELFF

size: NA
J: TRBJ1-5
V: TRBV19
D: NA
DNA: TGTGCCAGTAACTCCAGGGTGAGGAATCAGCCCCAGCATTTT
CDR3: CASNSRVRNQPQHF

size: NA
J: TRBJ2-1
V: TRBV18
D: NA
DNA: TGTGCCAGCTCACCACCAATGGGGGCGTTGGAGCAGTTCTTC
CDR3: CASSPPMGALEQFF

size: few
J: TRBJ2-3
V: TRBV19
D: NA
DNA: TGTGCCAGTAGGGACAGGGTGCGGGGGAACACAGATACGCAGTATTTT
CDR3: CASRDRVRGNTDTQYF

size: NA
J: TRBJ2-1
V: TRBV7-2
D: TRBD1
DNA: TGTGCCAGCAGGATTACAGGGGGCAAAAACAATGAGCAGTTCTTC
CDR3: CASRITGGKNNEQFF

size: few
J: TRBJ2-2
V: TRBV2
D: NA
DNA: TGTGCCAGCCGAGGGCGCAGGGACACCGGGGAGCTGTTTTTT
CDR3: CASRGRRDTGELFF

size: NA
J: TRBJ2-5
V: TRBV7-2
D: NA
DNA: TGTGCCAGCAGCTTAGACGAGGTCCGTAGGGCTCTGTACTTC
CDR3: CASSLDEVRRALYF

size: NA
J: TRBJ1-3
V: TRBV5-1
D: NA
DNA: TGCGCCAGCAGCTTGCAGGGATCGGATGGAAACACCATATATTTT
CDR3: CASSLQGSDGNTIYF